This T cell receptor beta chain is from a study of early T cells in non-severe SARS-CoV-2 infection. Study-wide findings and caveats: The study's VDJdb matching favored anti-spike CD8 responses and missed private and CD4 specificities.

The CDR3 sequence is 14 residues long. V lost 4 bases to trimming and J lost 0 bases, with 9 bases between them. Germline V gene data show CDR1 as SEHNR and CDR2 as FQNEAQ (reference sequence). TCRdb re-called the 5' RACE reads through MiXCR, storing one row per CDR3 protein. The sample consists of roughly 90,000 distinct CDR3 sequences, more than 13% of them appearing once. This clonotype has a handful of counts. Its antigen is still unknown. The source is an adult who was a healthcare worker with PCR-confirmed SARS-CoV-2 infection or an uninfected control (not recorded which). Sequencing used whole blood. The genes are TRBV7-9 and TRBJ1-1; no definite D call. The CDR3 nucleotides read TGTGCCAGCAGCTCGCCTTCCATGAACACTGAAGCTTTCTTT. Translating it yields CASSSPSMNTEAFF.